The clone carrying this TCR beta chain has more than one count but fewer than ten. This record comes from a study of beta chain features in type 1 diabetes. The V end was cut by 5 bases, the J end by 4 bases, with 17 bases between. Germline values: CDR1 LNHDA, CDR2 SQIVND (reference sequence). This CDR3 contains 15 residues. cDNA synthesis used the whole RNA isolate, giving expressed TCRB sequences. Method: immunoSEQ multiplex PCR; TCRdb's copy keeps in-frame clones and lacks some. The sample has 810,000 or so clones; about 17% are singletons. The sample was naive CD4+ T cells from blood. V is TRBV19 and J is TRBJ2-5; no definite D call. This sequence originates from a woman aged 18-30 years in good health. CDR3 in amino acids: CASSATRAGGETQYF. DNA for the CDR3: TGTGCCAGTAGTGCCACACGGGCAGGCGGAGAGACCCAGTACTTC. Looking up the rest from reference TRBV19 and TRBJ2-5 gives the full variable domain: DGGITQSPKYLFRKEGQNVTLSCEQNLNHDAMYWYRQDPGQGLRLIYYSQIVNDFQKGDIAEGYSVSREKKESFPLTVTSAQKNPTAFYLCASSATRAGGETQYFGPGTRLLVL.